This T cell receptor beta chain was observed in a study of neurological immune-mediated disorders. The CDR3 runs to 14 residues. Trimming took 7 bases from V and 5 from J, leaving 17 bases between them. 2 million PBMCs stored at -80 C were the source of the unsorted libraries. At least ten counts were recorded for this clonotype. Antigen specificity is unknown. With 10-nucleotide random UMIs included, cDNA was synthesized by 5'RACE. TCRdb redid the calling of the 5' RACE reads with MiXCR, one entry per CDR3 protein. The data hold tens of thousands of distinct CDR3 sequences, with 4.5% to 6.5% observed a single time. General study points: Repertoires from 18 of 34 multiple sclerosis patients grouped phylogenetically into a related-CDR3 cluster, suggesting a possible signature. No clinical or MRI feature was associated with the multiple sclerosis repertoire cluster.

This receptor was identified in a woman younger than 45 with multiple sclerosis. The chain employs TRBV12-3 or TRBV12-4 and TRBJ1-1, with D possibly being TRBD1 (6 bases). The sequenced sample consisted of PBMCs. Written as DNA, the CDR3 is TGTGCCAGCACCCTGACCCGGAGGGGGACTGAAGCTTTCTTT. Amino acid sequence: CASTLTRRGTEAFF.